This TCR beta chain appears in the sequencing data of a study of monozygotic twins with inflammatory bowel disease. Points from the study as a whole: In the analysis, different T cell subtypes could not be told apart.

Researchers collected 2 to 2.5 ml of blood per donor. Each UMI, carrying a 6-nucleotide sample barcode, came from template switching. TCRdb reprocessed the 5' RACE reads, keeping one entry per CDR3 protein, no DNA. Recorded for this sample: about 450,000 distinct CDR3 sequences. Remarks on this clonotype: The antigen is undetermined.

Material: blood. This sequence was found in a human donor with ulcerative colitis or Crohn's disease, or a healthy co-twin of an affected twin (not recorded which).

CDR3: CDSSFWGAFSEQYF. This chain connects TRBV5-6 to TRBJ2-7; the D gene TCRdb calls, TRBD2, cannot be checked with no DNA. The germline CDR1 and CDR2 sequences are SGHDT and YYEEEE. This CDR3 spans 14 amino acids.